This T cell receptor (beta chain) was sequenced for a study of cytomegalovirus exposure and HLA in healthy donors. PCR amplification relied on 60 Vbeta primers (plus 13 Jbeta primers). Profiled with immunoSEQ multiplex PCR; TCRdb holds only in-frame clones, not every one. The top ten clones hold approximately 1.5% of a sample with some 190,000 clones, over 70% of them seen once. Sequencing was carried out using PBMCs. The sequence was obtained from a woman between 18 and 30 years old in good health and CMV-seronegative.

The CDR3 loop reads CASGSGTGGEYGYTF. The CDR3, as DNA: TGTGCTAGTGGTTCCGGGACAGGGGGGGAGTATGGCTACACCTTC. This chain connects TRBV12-5 to TRBJ1-2; 11 bases agree with TRBD1. The CDR3 has 15 residues. V trimming: 4 bases; J trimming: 5 bases; junction bases outside the gene matches: 6. Per the germline V gene, CDR1 is LGHNT and CDR2 is FRNRAP.